These 23 T cell receptor beta chains came from one sample sequenced in a study of glioma-infiltrating T cells after dendritic cell vaccination. The method was immunoSEQ multiplex PCR; TCRdb's version includes in-frame clones alone and lacks a portion of them. In the table there are about 49,000 clones, approximately 83% of which are singletons. The sequencing used blood, collected before dendritic cell vaccination. The receptors originated from a human donor with glioblastoma.

This sequence joins TRBV27 and TRBJ2-3; D not resolved. CDR3 length equals 15 residues. V was cut by 0 bases and J by 4 bases, with 11 bases left in between. Germline V CDR1 and CDR2: MNHEY, SMNVEV (reference sequence). CDR3 coding DNA: TGTGCCAGCAGTTTATCCCCAGTTTATCCAGATACGCAGTATTTT. Encoded protein: CASSLSPVYPDTQYF.

V is TRBV28 and J is TRBJ1-6; D is ambiguous. V was pared by 6 bases and J by 7 bases, with 13 bases between. This CDR3 spans 14 amino acids. CDR1 is MDHEN, CDR2 SYDVKM, per germline. CDR3 in amino acids: CASSLPGSNSPLHF. CDR3 in DNA: TGTGCCAGCAGCCTCCCCGGGAGCAATTCACCCCTCCACTTT.

V is TRBV27 and J is TRBJ2-7; possibly TRBD1 for D (5 bases). Trimming took 8 bases from V and 4 from J, leaving 18 bases between them. Germline CDR1 MNHEY, CDR2 SMNVEV (reference sequence). This CDR3 comprises 14 residues. This CDR3 is CASSQLAGWYEQYF. Written as DNA, the CDR3 is TGTGCCAGCTCTCAACTGGCAGGGTGGTACGAGCAGTACTTC.

The chain recombines TRBV7-6 with TRBJ2-2; 12 positions agree with TRBD2. J lost 7 bases, V lost 5 bases, and 8 bases had no gene match. The CDR3 spans 16 residues. In germline, CDR1 is SGHVS, CDR2 FNYEAQ. CDR3 in amino acids: CASSPASGGGSGELFF. CDR3 nucleotide sequence: TGTGCCAGCAGCCCCGCTAGCGGGGGGGGGAGCGGGGAGCTGTTTTTT.

This sequence joins TRBV14 and TRBJ1-1; D unclear. The V end lost 4 bases, the J end lost 4 bases, and 10 bases lay between the germline ends. The CDR3 runs 13 residues. Germline CDR1 is SGHDN and CDR2 is FVKESK. CDR3 sequence reads: CASSPSLLTEAFF. The CDR3 coding sequence is TGTGCCAGCAGCCCCAGTCTTCTCACTGAAGCTTTCTTT.

The genes are TRBV5-6 and TRBJ2-7, with D maybe TRBD2 (5 bases). Germline CDR1 and CDR2: SGHDT and YYEEEE. CDR3 size: 12 residues. Between the trimmed V and J ends, which lost 4 bases and 1 base, there was a span of 6 bases. The CDR3 reads CASSGSSYEQYF. The CDR3 DNA is TGTGCCAGCAGCGGGAGTTCCTACGAGCAGTACTTC. The full variable domain, its missing parts supplied by reference TRBV5-6 and TRBJ2-7, is DAGVTQSPTHLIKTRGQQVTLRCSPKSGHDTVSWYQQALGQGPQFIFQYYEEEERQRGNFPDRFSGHQFPNYSSELNVNALLLGDSALYLCASSGSSYEQYFGPGTRLTVT.

The CDR3 DNA is TGCGCCAGCAGCCAATATGGACAGGGACCCTATGGCTACACCTTC. Translated, it gives CASSQYGQGPYGYTF. The chain links TRBV4-1 to TRBJ1-2; TRBD1 aligns across 8 bases. Germline CDR1 and CDR2: MGHRA and YSYEKL. The CDR3 has 15 residues. V lost 2 bases to trimming and J lost 4 bases; unmatched junction nucleotides: 6.

The chain is built from TRBV27 and TRBJ2-5; 7 bases map to TRBD1. CDR3 length: 15 residues. Germline V gene data show CDR1 as MNHEY and CDR2 as SMNVEV (reference sequence). Trimming at V came to 5 bases and at J to 1 base, leaving 7 bases not matched to a gene. The chain's CDR3 is CASSERDRVQETQYF. The CDR3 DNA reads as TGTGCCAGCAGTGAACGCGACAGGGTCCAAGAGACCCAGTACTTC.

The V call is TRBV6-1, the J call TRBJ2-2; 7 nucleotides match TRBD2. V lost 7 bases to trimming and J lost 5 bases; unmatched junction nucleotides: 10. The CDR3 length is 15 residues. Germline V gene sequence: CDR1 MNHNS, CDR2 SASEGT. The DNA of the CDR3 is TGTGCCAGCAAAGTTGGGCAGGGAGGGACCGGGGAGCTGTTTTTT. This sequence encodes CASKVGQGGTGELFF.

The rearrangement links TRBV6-1 to TRBJ1-1, with D maybe TRBD1 (5 bases). The germline CDR1 and CDR2 sequences are MNHNS and SASEGT. There are 15 residues in the CDR3. Trimming took off 1 base at V and 7 bases at J, with 16 bases between the two ends. CDR3 coding DNA: TGTGCCAGCAGTGAAGATGGGGGGAAGGTGATTGAAGCTTTCTTT. Its translation: CASSEDGGKVIEAFF.

This rearrangement joins TRBV30 to TRBJ2-5; 9 positions match TRBD1. Per germline, CDR1 GTSNPN and CDR2 SVGIG (reference sequence). This CDR3 is 21 amino acids long. V shed 3 bases and J 5 bases; nucleotides not matched to a gene: 28. The CDR3 loop reads CAWRRTRGQGGSPGPWETQYF. The CDR3 DNA reads as TGTGCCTGGAGGAGGACTCGGGGACAGGGAGGTTCTCCGGGGCCCTGGGAGACCCAGTACTTC.

V is TRBV18 and J is TRBJ2-7; maybe TRBD2 (5 bases). V lost 5 bases to trimming and J lost 6 bases, with 11 bases between them. Germline V CDR1 and CDR2: KGHSH, LQKENI. The CDR3 extends over 12 amino acids. The CDR3 DNA sequence: TGTGCCAGCTCATCCCGGGGTCGCGAGCAGTACTTC. This codes for CASSSRGREQYF.

The chain has TRBV7-6 and TRBJ2-6; 8 positions match TRBD1. After removal of 5 bases from V and 0 bases from J, the junction contained 6 bases not matched to a gene. This CDR3 contains 17 residues. From germline, CDR1 is SGHVS and CDR2 FNYEAQ. The chain's CDR3 is CASSPGQGSSGANVLTF. The DNA of the CDR3 is TGTGCCAGCAGCCCCGGACAGGGAAGCTCTGGGGCCAACGTCCTGACTTTC.

This chain connects TRBV6-5 to TRBJ1-2, with no clear D. V gave up 0 bases and J gave up 4 bases, with 9 bases separating them. This CDR3 has 14 residues. CDR1 is MNHEY and CDR2 is SVGAGI in the germline V gene. The CDR3 is CASSYSAGVYGYTF. The CDR3 DNA sequence: TGTGCCAGCAGTTACTCGGCAGGCGTCTATGGCTACACCTTC.

The V and J genes are TRBV12-2 and TRBJ2-7; the table's D call, TRBD2, was not checked against the DNA. TRBV12-2 is tagged as a pseudogene. The CDR3 contains 20 residues. CDR3 DNA: TGTGCAAGTCGCTTAGATAAGCGACTAGCGGGAGGCTGTGGGAACTACGAGCAGTACTTC. It specifies CASRLDKRLAGGCGNYEQYF.

The J gene is TRBJ1-1, the V gene TRBV7-2, with TRBD1 identical over 10 bases. The CDR3 contains 15 residues. V trimming: 5 bases; J trimming: 6 bases; junction bases outside the gene matches: 9. CDR1 is SGHTA and CDR2 is FQGNSA in the germline V gene. CDR3 bases: TGTGCCAGCAGCGTTCGTCGGGACAGGGGTCCTGAAGCTTTCTTT. It codes for CASSVRRDRGPEAFF.

This rearrangement joins TRBV14 to TRBJ2-3, with 9 bases matching TRBD2. With V trimmed by 1 base and J by 1 base, 6 bases remained unmatched. There are 17 residues in the CDR3. In germline, CDR1 is SGHDN, CDR2 FVKESK. The CDR3 DNA reads as TGTGCCAGCAGCCAAGGACTAGCGGATGCGCGCACAGATACGCAGTATTTT. Translation gives CASSQGLADARTDTQYF. The complete variable domain, with remaining parts taken from reference TRBV14 and TRBJ2-3, reads EAGVTQFPSHSVIEKGQTVTLRCDPISGHDNLYWYRRVMGKEIKFLLHFVKESKQDESGMPNNRFLAERTGGTYSTLKVQPAELEDSGVYFCASSQGLADARTDTQYFGPGTRLTVL.

The V gene is TRBV11-1, the J gene TRBJ2-5, with TRBD2 matching over 11 bases. Losses at the gene ends were 5 bases for V and 5 bases for J; bases not matched to a gene: 10. This CDR3 has 16 amino acids. Germline V lookup: CDR1 SGHAT, CDR2 FQDESV (reference sequence). CDR3: CASSTGLAGPIETQYF. The CDR3 DNA sequence: TGTGCCAGCAGCACCGGACTAGCGGGCCCCATTGAGACCCAGTACTTC.

The V and J genes are TRBV5-1 and TRBJ1-1, with TRBD1 identical over 7 bases. Trimming removed 4 bases from V and 6 bases from J; junction bases left unmatched: 3. Germline V gives CDR1 SGHRS, CDR2 YFSETQ. The CDR3 is made up of 12 amino acids. The CDR3 protein is CASSPTGSEAFF. CDR3 nucleotide sequence: TGCGCCAGCAGCCCGACAGGGTCTGAAGCTTTCTTT.

The chain carries TRBV5-6 and TRBJ1-4; possibly TRBD1 for D (6 bases). The V gene lost 2 bases and the J gene lost 4 bases, with 12 bases spanning the gap. CDR3 length equals 15 residues. Germline CDR1 reads SGHDT; CDR2 reads YYEEEE. CDR3 in DNA: TGTGCCAGCAGCTTTGGGGGCTGGGATAATGAAAAACTGTTTTTT. Translation gives CASSFGGWDNEKLFF.

This chain connects TRBV4-2 to TRBJ1-6, with D maybe TRBD1 (6 bases). This CDR3 is 16 amino acids long. Germline CDR1 reads LGHNA; CDR2 reads YNFKEQ. The V end was cut by 0 bases, the J end by 9 bases, with 15 bases between. DNA for the CDR3: TGTGCCAGCAGCCAAGATCGGCAGGGGCTAATTTCACCCCTCCACTTT. Residues: CASSQDRQGLISPLHF.

V usage is TRBV15 and J usage is TRBJ1-5; 9 nucleotides align to TRBD1. Trimming cost V 2 bases and J 2 bases; bases outside gene matches: 7. The CDR3 sequence is 17 residues long. Germline V gene data show CDR1 as LNHNV and CDR2 as YYDKDF (reference sequence). CDR3 sequence reads: CATSRTTGGLGNQPQHF. DNA for the CDR3: TGTGCCACCAGCAGAACGACAGGGGGGTTAGGCAATCAGCCCCAGCATTTT. The variable domain in full, with the rest retrieved from reference TRBV15 and TRBJ1-5, is DAMVIQNPRYQVTQFGKPVTLSCSQTLNHNVMYWYQQKSSQAPKLLFHYYDKDFNNEADTPDNFQSRRPNTSFCFLDIRSPGLGDTAMYLCATSRTTGGLGNQPQHFGDGTRLSIL.

V usage is TRBV19 and J usage is TRBJ2-2; 9 nucleotides agree with TRBD1. Trimming took 8 bases from V and 3 from J; bases not matched to a gene: 10. This CDR3 comprises 16 residues. Germline V CDR1 and CDR2: LNHDA, SQIVND (reference sequence). The CDR3 sequence is CASLMYRGLDTGELFF. The CDR3 DNA sequence: TGTGCCAGTTTAATGTACAGGGGGCTGGACACCGGGGAGCTGTTTTTT.